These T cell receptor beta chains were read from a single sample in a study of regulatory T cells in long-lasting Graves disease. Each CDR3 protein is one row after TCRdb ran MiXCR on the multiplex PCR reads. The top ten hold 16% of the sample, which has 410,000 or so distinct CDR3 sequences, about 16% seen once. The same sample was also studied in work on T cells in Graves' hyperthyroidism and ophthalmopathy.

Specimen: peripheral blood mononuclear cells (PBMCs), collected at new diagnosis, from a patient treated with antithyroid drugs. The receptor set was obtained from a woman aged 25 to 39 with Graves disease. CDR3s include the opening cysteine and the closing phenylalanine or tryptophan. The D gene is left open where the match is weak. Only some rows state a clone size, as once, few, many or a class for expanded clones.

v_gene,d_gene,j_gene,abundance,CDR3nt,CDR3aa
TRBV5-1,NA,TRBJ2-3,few,TGCGCCAGCAGCTTGGAAGGCAGGGTCACAGATACGCAGTATTTT,CASSLEGRVTDTQYF
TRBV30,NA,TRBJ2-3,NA,TGTGCCTGGAGTCCCGCGGATACGCAGTATTTT,CAWSPADTQYF
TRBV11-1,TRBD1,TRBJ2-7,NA,TGTGCCAGCAGCTTCCAGGCATCCTCCACAGGGGGCGAGCAGTACTTC,CASSFQASSTGGEQYF
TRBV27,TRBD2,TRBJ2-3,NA,TGTGCCAGCAGGGCTTTAGCGGGGGGTAGCACAGATACGCAGTATTTT,CASRALAGGSTDTQYF
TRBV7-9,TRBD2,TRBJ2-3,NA,TGTGCCAGCAGCTTTTCGGGACTAGCTTCCGGACGGTATTTT,CASSFSGLASGRYF
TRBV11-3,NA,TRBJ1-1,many,TGTGCCAGCACCTTATTCATGGACAGTGAAGCTTTCTTT,CASTLFMDSEAFF
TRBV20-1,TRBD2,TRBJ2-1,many,TGCAGTGCCAGTGGTCCTAGCGGGAGGGCCCTTGATGAGCAGTTCTTC,CSASGPSGRALDEQFF
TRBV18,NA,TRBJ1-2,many,TGTGCCAGCTCACCGGACGGAGCCTATGGCTACACCTTC,CASSPDGAYGYTF
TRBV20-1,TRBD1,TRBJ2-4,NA,TGCAGTGCTAGCGAGGCGAGGACAGGGCGGGCCAAAAACATTCAGTACTTC,CSASEARTGRAKNIQYF
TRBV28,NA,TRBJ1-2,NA,TGTGCCAGCAGTCGCCCCACTAACACTAACTATGGCTACACCTTC,CASSRPTNTNYGYTF
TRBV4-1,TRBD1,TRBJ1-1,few,TGCGCCAGCAGCCCCCGGACAGGGGGGTTCTCTGAAGCTTTCTTT,CASSPRTGGFSEAFF
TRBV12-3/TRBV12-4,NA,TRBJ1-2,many,TGTGCCAGCAGTTTCGCCAGGACTAACTATGGCTACACCTTC,CASSFARTNYGYTF
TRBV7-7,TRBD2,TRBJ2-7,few,TGTGCTAGTTCGGGAGGGCCGGGGGACGAGCAGTACTTC,CASSGGPGDEQYF
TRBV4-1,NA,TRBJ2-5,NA,TGCGCCAGCAGCCAAGGGGGGCAGACCCTGTACTTC,CASSQGGQTLYF
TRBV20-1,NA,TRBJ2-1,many,TGCAGTGCTAGAAGCTGGGTGTCCTACAATGAGCAGTTCTTC,CSARSWVSYNEQFF
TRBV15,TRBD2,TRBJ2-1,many,TGTGCCACCAAGAGTGACGATCTAGCGGGTGAATCCTACAATGAGCAGTTCTTC,CATKSDDLAGESYNEQFF
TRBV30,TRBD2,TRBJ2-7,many,TGTGCCTGGAGCGCCGGACTAGCGGGAGGGGGGCAGTACTTC,CAWSAGLAGGGQYF
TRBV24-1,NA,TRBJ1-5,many,TGTGCCACCAGTGTCGGTAGGGAGCCCCAGCATTTT,CATSVGREPQHF
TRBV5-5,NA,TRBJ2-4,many,TGTGCCAGCAGCTTGTCGGAAAACATTCAGTACTTC,CASSLSENIQYF
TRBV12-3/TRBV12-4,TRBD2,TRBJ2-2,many,TGTGCCAGCAGTGTAGGACGTATGAAACTAGCGGGAGTGGACACCGGGGAGCTGTTTTTT,CASSVGRMKLAGVDTGELFF
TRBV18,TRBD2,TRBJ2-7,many,TGTGCCAGCTCACCAGCGGGAGGTAACTCCTACGAGCAGTACTTC,CASSPAGGNSYEQYF
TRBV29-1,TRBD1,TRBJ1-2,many,TGCAGCGTTGCGACAGGGAACTATGGCTACACCTTC,CSVATGNYGYTF
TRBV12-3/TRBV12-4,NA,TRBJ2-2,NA,TGTGCCAGCAGTCCCTTTCAGGGCGGCGGGGAGCTGTTTTTT,CASSPFQGGGELFF
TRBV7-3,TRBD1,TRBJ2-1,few,TGTGCCAGCAGTACCGGGACAGGGTACTACAATGAGCAGTTCTTC,CASSTGTGYYNEQFF
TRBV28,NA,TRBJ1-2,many,TGTGCCAGCAGTTTGCTGGGGGCGGGGGGCTACACCTTC,CASSLLGAGGYTF
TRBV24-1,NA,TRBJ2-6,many,TGTGCCACCAGTGATTCCAGACAGCGTAAAAGCTCTGGGGCCAACGTCCTGACTTTC,CATSDSRQRKSSGANVLTF
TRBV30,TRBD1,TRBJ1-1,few,TGTGCCTGGAGTGTACGTATACAGGGGGGGACTGAAGCTTTCTTT,CAWSVRIQGGTEAFF
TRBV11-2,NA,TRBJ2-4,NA,TGTGCCAGCAGCTTAGGCCCCCCGGGGCGTGGGGCCAAAAACATTCAGTACTTC,CASSLGPPGRGAKNIQYF
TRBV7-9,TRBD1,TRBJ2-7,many,TGTGCCAGCAGCAAGTACGGACAGGAAAGCTCCTACGAGCAGTACTTC,CASSKYGQESSYEQYF
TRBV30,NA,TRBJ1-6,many,TGTGCCTGGAGTTGGGACGGAAGCTCCTATAATTCACCCCTCCACTTT,CAWSWDGSSYNSPLHF
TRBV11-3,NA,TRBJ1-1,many,TGTGCCAGCAGCCCAGAGGGGAGTCGGGGGAGCACTGAAGCTTTCTTT,CASSPEGSRGSTEAFF
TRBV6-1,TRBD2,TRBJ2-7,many,TGTGCCGGGCCCGGGACTAGCGGGTCCATGTCCTCCTACGAGCAGTACTTC,CAGPGTSGSMSSYEQYF
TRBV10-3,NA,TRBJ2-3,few,TGTGCCATCAGTGAGTCGCCGACTAGCACAGATACGCAGTATTTT,CAISESPTSTDTQYF
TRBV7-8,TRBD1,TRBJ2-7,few,TGTGCCAGCAGCTTAGGGGACAGAGACTACGAGCAGTACTTC,CASSLGDRDYEQYF
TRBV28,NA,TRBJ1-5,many,TGTGCCAGCAGTCCCTATACAGGGAATCCCCAGCATTTT,CASSPYTGNPQHF
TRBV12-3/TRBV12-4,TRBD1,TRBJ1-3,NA,TGTGCCAGCAGGCCTAAGGGACAGTACGGAAACACCATATATTTT,CASRPKGQYGNTIYF
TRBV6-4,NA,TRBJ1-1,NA,TGTGCCAGCAGTGACCTTTATCAGGGGCCTGGGAAAAGGACTGAAGCTTTCTTT,CASSDLYQGPGKRTEAFF
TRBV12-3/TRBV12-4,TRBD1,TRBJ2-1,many,TGTGCCAGCAGTTTGTGGAGGGGACAGGACCACAATGAGCAGTTCTTC,CASSLWRGQDHNEQFF
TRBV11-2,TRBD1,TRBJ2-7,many,TGTGCCAGCAGCTTAATGGGACAGGGGTTCGACGAGCAGTACTTC,CASSLMGQGFDEQYF
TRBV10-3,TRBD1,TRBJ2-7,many,TGTGCCATCAGGGCCGGGACAGGGGAGGGCGAGCAGTACTTC,CAIRAGTGEGEQYF
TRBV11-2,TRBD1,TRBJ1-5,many,TGTGCCAGCAGCTCAGACAGGGCTGGTCAGCCCCAGCATTTT,CASSSDRAGQPQHF
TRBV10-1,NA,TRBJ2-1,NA,TGCGCCAGCAGTGAGTCGGGACAATCCAGCGAGCAGTTCTTC,CASSESGQSSEQFF
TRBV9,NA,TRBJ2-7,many,TGTGCCAGCAGCGTCACGGACTTTGAGCAGTACTTC,CASSVTDFEQYF
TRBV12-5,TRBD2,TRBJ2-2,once,TGTGCTAGTGGTTCCCCTAGCGGTGCGAACACCGGGGAGCTGTTTTTT,CASGSPSGANTGELFF
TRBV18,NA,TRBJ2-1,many,TGTGCCAGCTCACCGTTCGAAGGGGACAATGAGCAGTTCTTC,CASSPFEGDNEQFF
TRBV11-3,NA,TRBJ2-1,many,TGTGCCAGCAGCCGGGGGGGGGCAGGGGGCTACAATGAGCAGTTCTTC,CASSRGGAGGYNEQFF